This T cell receptor beta chain was observed in a study of blood T cell repertoires in COVID-19 (dated by TCRdb to 2020 to 2022). With regard to the full study: Collaborator samples came from the United States, Italy and Spain and covered acute and convalescent phases of COVID-19. The repertoires were released in a freely available public database intended as a resource for research on the immune response to SARS-CoV-2. Where available, HLA class I and class II types were taken from metadata supplied by the sample provider and were not determined by assay-based typing. The dataset comprised deeply sampled blood TCRbeta repertoires from subjects exposed to, actively infected with, or recovered from COVID-19. The material from the prospective study consisted of cDNA or gDNA derived from T cells, B-cell-depleted T cells, or PBMCs. A de-identified subject ID, COVID-19 status, age in years and sex were almost always included in the sample metadata. The samples were drawn from two sources: the first 160 participants of the ongoing ImmuneRACE study, and 1,000 to 1,500 subjects contributed by 6 global collaborators. Study-level results and caveats: Clinical and demographic metadata were provided uncurated, with the amount varying by source and participant.

In this sample, this clone turned up once. Its target antigen remains unknown. No much larger clone is present one base from it, and per-base qualities are unavailable. Participants in the prospective study were enrolled through a virtual design, were aged about 18 to 100 years, and lived in roughly 24 United States geographic areas. In the prospective study, cohorts were assigned on the basis of participant-reported clinical history obtained from a screening survey and a study questionnaire. For ImmuneRACE Cohort 3, a participant was defined as recovered based on two consecutive negative NP/OP PCR tests, clearance by a healthcare professional, or resolution of symptoms. Each participant in the prospective study had whole blood, serum and a nasopharyngeal or oropharyngeal swab collected by mobile phlebotomists. Participants in the prospective study had the option to provide additional blood draws and questionnaires over a 2-month period. Before DNA extraction, prospective study blood samples were shipped either frozen or at room temperature.

TCRbeta CDR3 regions were amplified from genomic DNA using the immunoSEQ Assay, a bias-controlled multiplex PCR. Concerning the study's data processing: The number of nucleated cells in each sample was estimated by amplification of reference gene primers within the assay. Sequence reads were collapsed and filtered to measure the absolute abundance of every unique TCRbeta CDR3 rearrangement. Productive Simpson clonality was computed per sample as the square root of Simpson's diversity index over productive rearrangements. Not all clones reach the TCRdb copy of this immuneACCESS table, which keeps in-frame sequences only. Checked studies attribute under half of the gap to unresolved V genes and leave the rest unexplained. Clone size and V and J calls were adopted from that table, with D and trimming inferred from the DNA. The sample data list roughly 160,000 clones, and roughly 80% of these were observed just once. Together, the top ten hold more than 10% of the sample.

The receptor comes from a man aged 50 to 60 who had recovered from COVID-19. Sequenced: PBMCs or T cells enriched from blood (not recorded which).

CDR3 reads: CASSLVPYEQYF. The DNA is as follows: TGTGCCAGCAGCCTAGTCCCCTACGAGCAGTACTTC. The chain is made from TRBV5-4 and TRBJ2-7, with the identity of the D gene unclear. Per the germline V gene (reference sequence), SGHNT is the CDR1 and YYREEE is the CDR2. From its cysteine to its phenylalanine, the CDR3 spans 12 amino acids. Only the CDR3 region is kept as DNA, spanning 36 bases read in frame from base 1. Trimming removed 4 bases from V and 2 bases from J, leaving 7 bases between the germline ends.